This note documents a single T cell receptor beta chain sequence. No antigen is known for it. No clone much larger than this one lies a single base away; base qualities are absent. The data originate from a study of cytotoxic CD8 clonotypes in ibrutinib-treated CLL (dated by TCRdb to the early 2020s). As for the study more broadly: The cohort had about a dozen relapsed/refractory and more than 14 treatment-naive patients; 17 to 18 were IGHV unmutated. Partial responses were observed in some 24 patients and complete responses in 2; after a median follow-up of 68 months, remission was maintained in 14 patients and progression was observed in some twelve. Response samples were obtained after a median of approximately 12 months of treatment, with a range of roughly 6 to 40 months. An average of about 250,000 productive templates and about 100,000 productive rearrangements was obtained per sample. Of the approximately 86 people in the trial, 25 to 30 had longitudinal samples available. Cryopreserved peripheral blood mononuclear cells were collected before treatment, at response, and at either disease progression or sustained remission. Patients were still on ibrutinib when every remission and progressive disease sample was collected. What the authors observed across the whole study: At baseline, clonality was higher than in age-matched healthy donors and showed a strong correlation with circulating CD8+ T-cell counts. Public clonotypes were rare and either shrank or stayed stable during treatment, and the rise in clonality at ibrutinib response reflected expansion of private clonotypes. Sampling times were not matched between sustained-remission and progressing patients, and lymph node repertoires were not studied. Clonality rose at ibrutinib response, remained stable during sustained remission, and dropped back toward baseline at progression.

The sample's time point label is to be understood as: 12 months on ibrutinib. For TCR beta library preparation, about 2.2 micrograms of genomic DNA were extracted from the cryopreserved PBMCs. Longitudinal blood samples from CLL patients on ibrutinib monotherapy were analyzed using high-throughput TCR beta sequencing. The patients were enrolled in a single-center, open-label phase 2 trial of ibrutinib monotherapy. CDR3 length: 14 amino acids, cysteine to phenylalanine. Just the 42-base CDR3 DNA is kept, in frame starting at base 1. V and J are trimmed by 5 bases and 2 bases, and the gene matches miss 3 bases of the junction. Looking up the germline V gene yields CDR1 MNHEY and CDR2 SVGAGI. A MiSeq instrument was used for deep resolution sequencing, which targeted depths ranging from 1 in 1 million up to 1 in 200,000 T cells, with coverage averaging 10x for each clonotype. The immunoSEQ hsTCRB Kit was used to generate the TCR beta libraries. Under the source paper's analysis protocol: The data were analyzed with ImmunoSEQ Analyzer and ImmunoSEQ Data Assistant, and V, D and J gene assignments followed IMGT definitions. Clonality, with values ranging from 0 to 1, was calculated as one minus the normalized Shannon entropy of productive rearrangement frequencies. Only overrepresented clonotypes making up at least 0.05% of the repertoire of each patient were included in the public clonotype analysis. Repertoires from some 14 age-matched healthy donors in immuneACCESS were used as clonality controls. Held by TCRdb, this immuneACCESS table contains in-frame sequences only and omits some clones. Under half of the omission traces to an unresolved V gene where checked; the cause of the rest is unknown. The V and J calls and clone size come from that table; D and trimming were worked out from the DNA. The sample data list 150,000 or so clones, and 70% to 85% of these were observed just once. The biggest ten clones account for about 29% of the sample.

The specimen comprised PBMCs, sampled after 12 months of ibrutinib treatment. The chain uses TRBV6-5 and TRBJ2-5; 9 junctional bases match TRBD1. The origin of this receptor is a human donor with chronic lymphocytic leukemia. The CDR3 is CASSRTGVQETQYF. The DNA sequence is TGTGCCAGCAGTCGGACAGGGGTTCAAGAGACCCAGTACTTC.